This is a list of T cell receptor beta chains from one sample in a study of T-cell memory formation after mild COVID-19. MiXCR was run by TCRdb on the 5' RACE reads, yielding one entry per CDR3 protein. The sample has about 270,000 distinct CDR3 sequences; 15% to 20% are singletons. Sequencing was performed on PBMCs or a T cell subset sorted from them (not recorded which). All receptors derive from a man aged 18 to 29 who had mild COVID-19 (a few samples of this study predate the infection). Cell type and time point are not known. The CDR3 runs from the conserved cysteine through the conserved F or W. D genes are given only for firm matches. Size tells how often a clone was seen (once, few, many) or the class of an expanded clone, and some rows leave it out.

CDR3 protein: CSVPIQGYINYGYTF; CDR3 DNA: TGCAGCGTTCCGATACAGGGGTACATTAACTATGGCTACACCTTC; V gene: TRBV29-1; D gene: TRBD1; clone size: -; J gene: TRBJ1-2
CDR3 protein: CASSFSGVETQYF; CDR3 DNA: TGTGCCAGCAGCTTTAGCGGGGTGGAGACCCAGTACTTC; V gene: TRBV7-2; D gene: TRBD2; clone size: few; J gene: TRBJ2-5
CDR3 protein: CSVEPYLNTEAFF; CDR3 DNA: TGCAGCGTTGAGCCATACTTGAACACTGAAGCTTTCTTT; V gene: TRBV29-1; D gene: -; clone size: few; J gene: TRBJ1-1
CDR3 protein: CASSSTHRDTQYF; CDR3 DNA: TGTGCCAGCAGCTCAACCCACAGGGATACGCAGTATTTT; V gene: TRBV7-2; D gene: -; clone size: few; J gene: TRBJ2-3
CDR3 protein: CASSGRVMNTEAFF; CDR3 DNA: TGTGCCAGCAGTGGTAGGGTTATGAACACTGAAGCTTTCTTT; V gene: TRBV2; D gene: -; clone size: -; J gene: TRBJ1-1
CDR3 protein: CASSATGLLEGYTF; CDR3 DNA: TGTGCCAGCAGCGCGACAGGGCTGCTCGAGGGCTACACCTTC; V gene: TRBV6-5; D gene: TRBD1; clone size: -; J gene: TRBJ1-2
CDR3 protein: CASSQTSVETQYF; CDR3 DNA: TGTGCCAGCAGCCAGACTAGCGTCGAGACCCAGTACTTC; V gene: TRBV7-2; D gene: TRBD2; clone size: -; J gene: TRBJ2-5
CDR3 protein: CSARDYQDCF; CDR3 DNA: TGCAGTGCTAGAGATTACCAGGACTGCTTC; V gene: TRBV20-1; D gene: -; clone size: few; J gene: TRBJ1-2
CDR3 protein: CASAKTGQATYNEQFF; CDR3 DNA: TGTGCTAGTGCCAAGACGGGACAGGCAACCTACAATGAGCAGTTCTTC; V gene: TRBV12-5; D gene: TRBD1; clone size: many; J gene: TRBJ2-1
CDR3 protein: CASSLDQRGIDEQFF; CDR3 DNA: TGTGCCAGCAGCTTAGACCAGCGGGGTATCGATGAGCAGTTCTTC; V gene: TRBV7-8; D gene: TRBD2; clone size: few; J gene: TRBJ2-1
CDR3 protein: CASSPNMVTGISGYTF; CDR3 DNA: TGCGCCAGCAGCCCTAACATGGTTACAGGGATATCTGGCTACACCTTC; V gene: TRBV4-3; D gene: -; clone size: -; J gene: TRBJ1-2
CDR3 protein: CATSAGTGASYEQYF; CDR3 DNA: TGTGCCACCAGTGCCGGGACAGGGGCGTCCTACGAGCAGTACTTC; V gene: TRBV24-1; D gene: TRBD1; clone size: -; J gene: TRBJ2-7
CDR3 protein: CASSLVVNQETQYF; CDR3 DNA: TGTGCCAGCAGCTTAGTCGTAAACCAAGAGACCCAGTACTTC; V gene: TRBV7-2; D gene: -; clone size: few; J gene: TRBJ2-5
CDR3 protein: CASGKGFDEQFF; CDR3 DNA: TGTGCCAGCGGCAAGGGCTTCGATGAGCAGTTCTTC; V gene: TRBV9; D gene: -; clone size: few; J gene: TRBJ2-1
CDR3 protein: CASSRWTENTEAFF; CDR3 DNA: TGTGCCAGCAGCCGGTGGACAGAGAACACTGAAGCTTTCTTT; V gene: TRBV14; D gene: -; clone size: few; J gene: TRBJ1-1
CDR3 protein: CASSLRLAGGLETQYF; CDR3 DNA: TGTGCCAGCAGCCTGCGACTAGCGGGGGGGCTAGAGACCCAGTACTTC; V gene: TRBV5-6; D gene: TRBD2; clone size: -; J gene: TRBJ2-5
CDR3 protein: CASRGETSGVSETQYF; CDR3 DNA: TGTGCCAGCAGGGGTGAGACTAGCGGGGTATCGGAGACCCAGTACTTC; V gene: TRBV12-3/TRBV12-4; D gene: TRBD2; clone size: many; J gene: TRBJ2-5
CDR3 protein: CASSVGSDNEQFF; CDR3 DNA: TGTGCCAGCAGCGTTGGCAGCGACAATGAGCAGTTCTTC; V gene: TRBV9; D gene: -; clone size: -; J gene: TRBJ2-1
CDR3 protein: CASSPGTAGNQPQHF; CDR3 DNA: TGTGCCAGCAGCCCCGGGACAGCCGGCAATCAGCCCCAGCATTTT; V gene: TRBV9; D gene: TRBD1; clone size: -; J gene: TRBJ1-5
CDR3 protein: CSANRGTGAKNIQYF; CDR3 DNA: TGCAGTGCAAACCGGGGTACCGGGGCCAAAAACATTCAGTACTTC; V gene: TRBV20-1; D gene: -; clone size: -; J gene: TRBJ2-4
CDR3 protein: CASGIQGGGNQPQHF; CDR3 DNA: TGTGCCAGCGGAATACAGGGTGGCGGCAATCAGCCCCAGCATTTT; V gene: TRBV12-3/TRBV12-4; D gene: -; clone size: -; J gene: TRBJ1-5
CDR3 protein: CASRGTGRSDTQYF; CDR3 DNA: TGTGCCAGCAGAGGGACAGGGAGGTCGGATACGCAGTATTTT; V gene: TRBV6-2/TRBV6-3; D gene: TRBD1; clone size: few; J gene: TRBJ2-3
CDR3 protein: CASSLGQVEEKLFF; CDR3 DNA: TGTGCCAGCAGCTTGGGACAGGTGGAAGAAAAACTGTTTTTT; V gene: TRBV7-9; D gene: TRBD1; clone size: few; J gene: TRBJ1-4
CDR3 protein: CASSGSALETQYF; CDR3 DNA: TGTGCCAGCAGCGGTAGTGCGTTGGAGACCCAGTACTTC; V gene: TRBV9; D gene: -; clone size: few; J gene: TRBJ2-5
CDR3 protein: CASSLDPTGYLFYEQYF; CDR3 DNA: TGCGCCAGCAGCCTAGACCCTACAGGGTATCTTTTCTACGAGCAGTACTTC; V gene: TRBV5-1; D gene: -; clone size: few; J gene: TRBJ2-7
CDR3 protein: CASSPQALAGGHTDTQYF; CDR3 DNA: TGTGCCAGCAGCCCCCAGGCTCTAGCGGGGGGACACACAGATACGCAGTATTTT; V gene: TRBV7-2; D gene: TRBD2; clone size: -; J gene: TRBJ2-3
CDR3 protein: CASSYPGTSGGREYF; CDR3 DNA: TGTGCCAGCAGTTATCCCGGGACTAGCGGGGGGCGAGAGTACTTC; V gene: TRBV6-5; D gene: TRBD2; clone size: -; J gene: TRBJ2-7
CDR3 protein: CASSPGQHNQPQHF; CDR3 DNA: TGTGCCAGCAGCCCGGGACAGCACAATCAGCCCCAGCATTTT; V gene: TRBV5-6; D gene: TRBD1; clone size: -; J gene: TRBJ1-5
CDR3 protein: CASSNQGANSPLHF; CDR3 DNA: TGTGCCAGCAGCAACCAGGGGGCCAACTCACCCCTCCACTTT; V gene: TRBV11-2; D gene: TRBD1; clone size: few; J gene: TRBJ1-6
CDR3 protein: CASSLSSGGAPNEQFF; CDR3 DNA: TGTGCCAGCAGTTTATCGAGCGGGGGGGCCCCCAATGAGCAGTTCTTC; V gene: TRBV27; D gene: TRBD2; clone size: -; J gene: TRBJ2-1
CDR3 protein: CSVWGQGGNEQYF; CDR3 DNA: TGCAGCGTATGGGGACAGGGTGGGAACGAGCAGTACTTC; V gene: TRBV29-1; D gene: TRBD1; clone size: -; J gene: TRBJ2-7
CDR3 protein: CASSLAGLGNYGYTF; CDR3 DNA: TGTGCCAGCAGTTTGGCGGGGCTCGGTAACTATGGCTACACCTTC; V gene: TRBV12-3/TRBV12-4; D gene: -; clone size: -; J gene: TRBJ1-2
CDR3 protein: CASSLGQGYPYEQYF; CDR3 DNA: TGTGCCAGCAGTCTGGGACAGGGGTATCCCTACGAGCAGTACTTC; V gene: TRBV6-2/TRBV6-3; D gene: TRBD1; clone size: -; J gene: TRBJ2-7
CDR3 protein: CASSVPSGATDTQYF; CDR3 DNA: TGCGCCAGCAGTGTGCCTAGCGGGGCCACAGATACGCAGTATTTT; V gene: TRBV10-2; D gene: TRBD2; clone size: -; J gene: TRBJ2-3
CDR3 protein: CASSLATYATNEKLFF; CDR3 DNA: TGTGCCAGCAGCTTAGCCACCTACGCAACTAATGAAAAACTGTTTTTT; V gene: TRBV7-2; D gene: -; clone size: -; J gene: TRBJ1-4
CDR3 protein: CASSPGSGLGETQYF; CDR3 DNA: TGTGCCAGCAGCCCCGGGAGTGGGTTGGGAGAGACCCAGTACTTC; V gene: TRBV7-8; D gene: -; clone size: few; J gene: TRBJ2-5
CDR3 protein: CATSDPRGGETQYF; CDR3 DNA: TGTGCCACCAGTGACCCCCGAGGAGGGGAGACCCAGTACTTC; V gene: TRBV24-1; D gene: -; clone size: -; J gene: TRBJ2-5
CDR3 protein: CASSLGGISPYEQYF; CDR3 DNA: TGTGCCAGCAGCCTGGGGGGGATTTCACCCTACGAGCAGTACTTC; V gene: TRBV5-6; D gene: TRBD2; clone size: -; J gene: TRBJ2-7
CDR3 protein: CASSFDTRPQETQYF; CDR3 DNA: TGTGCCAGCAGCTTCGACACCCGACCCCAAGAGACCCAGTACTTC; V gene: TRBV7-9; D gene: -; clone size: few; J gene: TRBJ2-5
CDR3 protein: CASSPSFSAEGDTQYF; CDR3 DNA: TGTGCCAGCTCACCATCATTTTCAGCGGAGGGAGATACGCAGTATTTT; V gene: TRBV18; D gene: -; clone size: once; J gene: TRBJ2-3
CDR3 protein: CATSRSGTGGTEAFF; CDR3 DNA: TGTGCCACCAGCAGAAGCGGGACAGGAGGAACTGAAGCTTTCTTT; V gene: TRBV15; D gene: TRBD1; clone size: few; J gene: TRBJ1-1
CDR3 protein: CSARDGQFSNTEAFF; CDR3 DNA: TGCAGTGCTAGAGATGGCCAGTTTTCGAACACTGAAGCTTTCTTT; V gene: TRBV20-1; D gene: -; clone size: many; J gene: TRBJ1-1
CDR3 protein: CASSLDDPWADTQYF; CDR3 DNA: TGTGCCAGCAGCTTAGATGACCCTTGGGCAGATACGCAGTATTTT; V gene: TRBV11-2; D gene: -; clone size: many; J gene: TRBJ2-3
CDR3 protein: CASSPSGAYEQYF; CDR3 DNA: TGTGCCAGCAGCCCATCCGGAGCATACGAGCAGTACTTC; V gene: TRBV27; D gene: -; clone size: -; J gene: TRBJ2-7
CDR3 protein: CASSPLGQNTEAFF; CDR3 DNA: TGCGCCAGCAGCCCCCTTGGACAGAACACTGAAGCTTTCTTT; V gene: TRBV5-1; D gene: -; clone size: many; J gene: TRBJ1-1
CDR3 protein: CASREGTSGDKQYF; CDR3 DNA: TGTGCCAGCAGGGAGGGGACTAGCGGAGATAAGCAGTATTTT; V gene: TRBV2; D gene: TRBD2; clone size: -; J gene: TRBJ2-3
CDR3 protein: CASSLGGAPLQETQYF; CDR3 DNA: TGTGCCAGCAGCTTAGGAGGGGCCCCTCTCCAAGAGACCCAGTACTTC; V gene: TRBV7-7; D gene: -; clone size: many; J gene: TRBJ2-5
CDR3 protein: CASSWRGLQETQYF; CDR3 DNA: TGCGCCAGCAGCTGGAGGGGATTGCAAGAGACCCAGTACTTC; V gene: TRBV5-1; D gene: -; clone size: -; J gene: TRBJ2-5
CDR3 protein: CASSHLGQNTGELFF; CDR3 DNA: TGTGCCAGCAGCCATCTGGGGCAGAACACCGGGGAGCTGTTTTTT; V gene: TRBV4-2; D gene: -; clone size: few; J gene: TRBJ2-2
CDR3 protein: CASSPTGDSYNEQFF; CDR3 DNA: TGTGCCAGCAGCCCGACAGGGGATTCCTACAATGAGCAGTTCTTC; V gene: TRBV11-3; D gene: TRBD1; clone size: few; J gene: TRBJ2-1
CDR3 protein: CASTQGAGSSGELFF; CDR3 DNA: TGTGCCAGCACCCAGGGGGCGGGGAGTTCCGGGGAGCTGTTTTTT; V gene: TRBV4-2; D gene: TRBD1; clone size: -; J gene: TRBJ2-2
CDR3 protein: CSANPTGVSSPLHF; CDR3 DNA: TGCAGTGCTAATCCGACAGGGGTGAGTTCACCCCTCCACTTT; V gene: TRBV20-1; D gene: TRBD1; clone size: few; J gene: TRBJ1-6